Below are 13 T cell receptor beta chains sequenced from a single sample in a study of T cell responses to AZD1222 COVID-19 vaccine. The data were produced by immunoSEQ multiplex PCR, yet TCRdb's version contains in-frame clones alone and is incomplete. The table records about 48,000 clones, around 85% of them present only once. Here the sequenced sample was peripheral blood, taken 28 days after the second AZD1222 dose. These receptors came from an adult who received the AZD1222 COVID-19 vaccine.

The chain joins TRBV28 to TRBJ1-2; a weak D match, TRBD1 (6 bases). CDR1 and CDR2 from the germline V gene are MDHEN and SYDVKM. CDR3 length: 15 amino acids. V was clipped by 6 bases and J by 8 bases, with 22 bases between them. CDR3 sequence: CASSLGGGNTLGYTF. For the CDR3, the DNA is TGTGCCAGCAGCCTAGGGGGGGGCAATACCCTAGGCTACACCTTC.

The genes are TRBV7-8 and TRBJ2-5; 10 bases line up with TRBD2. This CDR3 has 16 residues. Germline values: CDR1 SGHVS, CDR2 FQNEAQ. The J segment lost 4 bases and the V segment lost 5 bases, leaving 10 bases of the junction unmatched. CDR3 in DNA: TGTGCCAGCAGCCCACCGGGACTAGCGATCGGAGAGACCCAGTACTTC. It codes for CASSPPGLAIGETQYF. The full variable domain, with the rest looked up from reference TRBV7-8 and TRBJ2-5, is GAGVSQSPRYKVAKRGQDVALRCDPISGHVSLFWYQQALGQGPEFLTYFQNEAQLDKSGLPSDRFFAERPEGSVSTLKIQRTQQEDSAVYLCASSPPGLAIGETQYFGPGTRLLVL.

The chain joins TRBV5-1 to TRBJ2-3; no firm D call. Germline CDR1 reads SGHRS; CDR2 reads YFSETQ. The CDR3 has 16 residues. V lost 0 bases, J lost 0 bases, and 11 bases lay in between. The CDR3 coding sequence is TGCGCCAGCAGCTTGGAGGGTTCACCAAGCACAGATACGCAGTATTTT. The encoded protein is CASSLEGSPSTDTQYF.

The chain carries TRBV4-1 and TRBJ1-2, with D possibly matching TRBD1 (5 bases). CDR1 and CDR2 (germline): MGHRA, YSYEKL. Deletions cut 4 bases from V and 4 bases from J, with 25 bases between. The CDR3 spans 18 residues. CDR3 protein: CASSPTSPPLGTIYGYTF. CDR3 nucleotide sequence: TGCGCCAGCAGCCCGACATCGCCTCCGTTGGGGACGATCTATGGCTACACCTTC.

The chain joins TRBV11-1 to TRBJ2-2, with 10 bases that match TRBD2. With V trimmed by 1 base and J by 9 bases, 8 bases remained unmatched. Germline V gene lookup returns CDR1 SGHAT and CDR2 FQDESV (reference sequence). The CDR3 totals 16 residues. CDR3 in amino acids: CASSLVAGGAPRELFF. The CDR3 nucleotides read TGTGCCAGCAGCTTAGTAGCGGGAGGCGCCCCGAGGGAGCTGTTTTTT.

V gene TRBV5-6 combines with J gene TRBJ2-3; tentative D call: TRBD1 (6 bases). The CDR3 loop spans 16 amino acids. Trimming left V 0 bases short and J 4 bases short, with 15 bases between. Germline lookup yields CDR1 SGHDT and CDR2 YYEEEE. The CDR3 DNA sequence: TGTGCCAGCAGCTTGGATGTAACAGGGAAATCAGATACGCAGTATTTT. Translated: CASSLDVTGKSDTQYF.

This chain joins TRBV7-2 and TRBJ2-2; 8 positions agree with TRBD2. V gave up 4 bases and J gave up 0 bases; unmatched junction bases: 4. CDR3 length equals 16 residues. Germline CDR1 SGHTA, CDR2 FQGNSA. CDR3 in amino acids: CASSSSAGANTGELFF. The CDR3 nucleotides read TGTGCCAGCAGCTCATCAGCGGGAGCGAACACCGGGGAGCTGTTTTTT.

The V gene is TRBV19, the J gene TRBJ2-1, with TRBD1 identical over 7 bases. Germline V CDR1 and CDR2: LNHDA, SQIVND (reference sequence). This CDR3 spans 14 amino acids. The V and J ends lost 5 bases and 8 bases, in that order; junction bases with no gene match: 9. CDR3 in amino acids: CASSAWTGRDEQFF. The CDR3 region has the DNA TGTGCCAGTAGTGCCTGGACAGGCCGGGATGAGCAGTTCTTC.

This clone was counted once. The V call is TRBV7-3, the J call TRBJ2-1, with TRBD1 as a possible D gene (5 bases). Germline CDR1 reads SGHTA; CDR2 reads FQGTGA. With 3 bases removed from V and 7 bases from J, the gap between germline ends came to 16 bases. The CDR3 runs to 15 residues. Written as DNA, the CDR3 is TGTGCCAGCAGCTTGGGGCAGGGCTCTGTAAATGAGCAGTTCTTC. This sequence encodes CASSLGQGSVNEQFF. Based on the CDR3 plus reference TRBV7-3 and TRBJ2-1, the full variable domain is GAGVSQTPSNKVTEKGKYVELRCDPISGHTALYWYRQSLGQGPEFLIYFQGTGAADDSGLPNDRFFAVRPEGSVSTLKIQRTERGDSAVYLCASSLGQGSVNEQFFGPGTRLTVL.

The V call is TRBV6-5, the J call TRBJ2-7, with 8 positions matching TRBD1. V trimming: 8 bases; J trimming: 2 bases; junction bases outside the gene matches: 8. The CDR3 length is 14 residues. From germline, CDR1 is MNHEY and CDR2 SVGAGI. CDR3 sequence (DNA): TGTGCCAGCGGAAGGACAGGGAGTGCCTACGAGCAGTACTTC. Its protein is CASGRTGSAYEQYF.

This clone was detected only once. The V and J genes are TRBV5-7 and TRBJ2-7; 13 bases map to TRBD2. TRBV5-7 is classed as an ORF, of uncertain function. With 4 bases clipped from V and 4 bases from J, the junction kept 5 bases outside the gene matches. This CDR3 is 15 amino acids long. For the CDR3, the DNA is TGTGCCAGCAGCCGAGGGACTAGCGGGGTATACGAGCAGTACTTC. This translates into CASSRGTSGVYEQYF.

This clone was seen only once. The rearrangement uses TRBV7-9 and TRBJ2-4; 7 bases agree with TRBD2. Trimming removed 5 bases from V and 1 base from J; junction bases left unmatched: 11. Looked up from germline, CDR1 is SEHNR and CDR2 is FQNEAQ (reference sequence). The CDR3 spans 17 residues. This CDR3 is CASSPPLGRAAKNIQYF. CDR3 sequence (DNA): TGTGCCAGCAGCCCACCTCTGGGGAGGGCGGCCAAAAACATTCAGTACTTC.

The chain carries TRBV7-9 and TRBJ2-7; perhaps TRBD1 as D (5 bases). V dropped 1 base and J dropped 6 bases, with 7 bases sitting between them. This CDR3 contains 12 residues. CDR1 SEHNR and CDR2 FQNEAQ come from the germline V gene (reference sequence). In DNA, the CDR3 is TGTGCCAGCAGCTTAGAAGGGGTCGAGCAGTACTTC. As protein: CASSLEGVEQYF.